This section outlines one T cell receptor (beta chain) sequence together with its context. It has no known antigen specificity. Per-base quality was not reported, and no clone a single base away is much larger than it. Receptor amplification or capture employed 5' RACE. The sequencing machine was an Illumina HiSeq 2000. A universal primer binding site was added through template switching, and the final cDNA carried a unique molecular identifier so that TCR cDNA molecules could be counted accurately. Specific primers in the conserved constant-segment region were used to synthesize first-strand cDNA for TCR alpha and beta chains. To control for contamination, each cDNA library was double barcoded with a SMART-Mk sample barcode plus Illumina barcodes. TruSeq adapter sequences along with Illumina sample barcodes were introduced in two successive PCR steps. The TCR alpha and beta cDNA libraries were sequenced on the Illumina HiSeq platform using custom primers. On the authors' methods: Raw reads were processed with MiGEC to extract unique molecular identifiers, and MiXCR was used to determine CDR3 positions. Recombination models were inferred per individual with the repgenHMM and IGoR tools using an EM algorithm. Shared clonotypes were analyzed with the tcR package in R, and sharing was normalized by the product of cloneset sizes. To study raw recombination without the effects of thymic and clonal selection, out-of-frame nonproductive sequences were analyzed. TCRdb cleaned the public reads at Q25 with fastp, built clones with MiXCR and kept in-frame beta chains. When rows share a CDR3 protein, they turn into one entry using the most common DNA and genes. These V and J calls originate from TCRdb's pipeline instead of the authors' own analysis. Recorded for this sample are 750,000 to 950,000 distinct CDR3 sequences; about 12% of them occurred a single time. About 1.5% of the sample lies in the top ten.

All donors were healthy Caucasians. Three pairs of female monozygotic twins, all aged roughly 18 to 29 years, were included in the twin cohort. Peripheral blood mononuclear cells were the source from which RNA for the TCR libraries was isolated. The data originate from a study of identical twins (TCRdb year 2016). With respect to the entire study: The study deep-sequenced TCR alpha and beta repertoires from monozygotic twins, unrelated adults of various ages and cord blood to test whether fetal clonotypes persist. To rule out contamination, replicate twin experiments were performed at different times with different library preparation protocols. Paper-wide results and their limitations: Abundant cord blood beta clonotypes had fewer insertions, young adult naive repertoires showed a similar but weaker trend, and memory repertoires showed no such trend. Recombination models systematically underestimated out-of-frame TCR alpha sharing in monozygotic twins but agreed with sharing between unrelated individuals. Invariant T cells such as MAIT and iNKT could partly confound zero-insertion analyses, though diverse VJ usage argued against this for most clonotypes. The excess sharing between twins in beta out-of-frame sequences was weaker because fewer shared sequences reduced the signal-to-noise ratio. Out-of-frame TCR alpha sequences shared between twins showed an excess of low generation-probability sequences compared with coincidental sharing between unrelated individuals. Because the same donors could not be followed over many years, the conclusions relied on cross-sectional statistical analysis.

CDR1 and CDR2 were assigned from the germline V gene as SGDLS and YYNGEE. The cysteine opens and the phenylalanine closes a CDR3 of 16 amino acids. Of all the DNA, just the CDR3 is kept, 48 bases in frame from base 1. Here V drops 4 bases and J drops 3 bases, and the junction holds 4 bases not matched to any gene. The same sample was also studied in work on yellow fever vaccine responses in identical twins. That second report states: According to the authors, in identical twins the way T cells responded to vaccination appeared partly convergent and partly personalized. In identical twins, the study followed T cell clones that responded to the vaccine with precision.

The rearrangement combines TRBV9 with TRBJ2-1, with 13 middle bases fitting TRBD2. Sequenced: PBMCs. The source of this sequence is a woman in her late teens or twenties in good health. Read as DNA, the sequence is TGTGCCAGCAGCTCAAGGACTAGCGGGGGCTACAATGAGCAGTTCTTC. Its translation is CASSSRTSGGYNEQFF.